This TCR beta chain came from a study of a mutant IDH1 vaccine in newly diagnosed glioma. Study in general: Sex among treated patients split about 60% male, 37.5% female; mean age was approximately 40 years.

CDR1 and CDR2 from the germline V gene are SGHAT and FQNNGV. This CDR3 has 15 residues. The ends were cut back, 5 bases at V and 0 bases at J, with 14 bases in the middle. Regarding the study as a whole: Vaccination elicited immune responses in roughly 93% of patients.

The protocol was immunoSEQ multiplex PCR, while the TCRdb copy is restricted to in-frame clones and leaves out a portion. The data contain about 65,000 clones, 80% to 90% of them seen just once; the ten biggest clones take up roughly 4%. Documented time point: week 23, last vaccination. In the vaccine, a single dose held 300 ug of the mutant IDH1 20-mer peptide, along with topical imiquimod. Comments on this clone: The antigen remains unidentified.

The chain has TRBV11-2 and TRBJ2-7; a possible D gene is TRBD2 (5 bases). The material was PBMCs, obtained from a glioma patient whose treatment included an IDH1 peptide vaccine. This TCR derives from a man aged 30-40 years with glioma. The CDR3 sequence: CASSKQEVSSYEQYF. In DNA form, the CDR3 reads TGTGCCAGCAGCAAGCAGGAGGTCAGCTCCTACGAGCAGTACTTC.